A single sample gave rise to the 11 T cell receptor beta chains below, sequenced in a study of T cell responses to AZD1222 COVID-19 vaccine. Measured with immunoSEQ multiplex PCR; TCRdb has only the in-frame clones, and not every one. The profile shows approximately 150,000 clones, 90% of them singletons. This material consisted of peripheral blood, taken 28 days after the second AZD1222 dose. These receptors all come from an adult who received the AZD1222 COVID-19 vaccine.

V usage is TRBV18 and J usage is TRBJ2-7; 9 positions match TRBD1. V lost 3 bases, J lost 6 bases, and 9 bases stayed unmatched. The CDR3 is 15 amino acids. Germline values: CDR1 KGHSH, CDR2 LQKENI. This CDR3 reads CASSPPGQGFAEQYF. The DNA for the CDR3 is TGTGCCAGCTCACCTCCGGGACAGGGTTTCGCCGAGCAGTACTTC.

The CDR3 here is CASTWAPLGTQYF. DNA for the CDR3: TGTGCCAGCACCTGGGCCCCCCTAGGGACCCAGTACTTC. This chain uses TRBV2 with TRBJ2-5; D is undetermined. Germline assignment: CDR1 SNHLY and CDR2 FYNNEI. V gave up 7 bases and J gave up 7 bases, with 16 bases separating them. CDR3 length: 13 amino acids. Full variable domain (missing parts from reference TRBV2 and TRBJ2-5): EPEVTQTPSHQVTQMGQEVILRCVPISNHLYFYWYRQILGQKVEFLVSFYNNEISEKSEIFDDQFSVERPDGSNFTLKIRSTKLEDSAMYFCASTWAPLGTQYFGPGTRLLVL.

This clone turned up a few times. This chain joins TRBV7-6 and TRBJ2-7, with 9 bases identical to TRBD1. The V and J ends lost 0 bases and 5 bases, in that order; junction bases with no gene match: 5. Germline V gene lookup returns CDR1 SGHVS and CDR2 FNYEAQ. This CDR3 is built from 15 residues. CDR3 sequence (DNA): TGTGCCAGCAGCTTAGCCACAGGGGGCGGGGACGAGCAGTACTTC. Translation gives CASSLATGGGDEQYF.

The gene calls are TRBV2 and TRBJ1-4; D unresolved. Per germline, CDR1 SNHLY and CDR2 FYNNEI. The CDR3 contains 13 residues. V lost 7 bases and J 8 bases, leaving 14 bases between the germline ends. The CDR3 coding sequence is TGTGCCAGCAAAGTGAGGGTTTGGGAAAAACTGTTTTTT. Translating it yields CASKVRVWEKLFF. The whole variable domain, remainder taken from reference TRBV2 and TRBJ1-4, is EPEVTQTPSHQVTQMGQEVILRCVPISNHLYFYWYRQILGQKVEFLVSFYNNEISEKSEIFDDQFSVERPDGSNFTLKIRSTKLEDSAMYFCASKVRVWEKLFFGSGTQLSVL.

The chain uses TRBV6-5 and TRBJ2-3, with D tentatively TRBD1 (6 bases). The CDR3 is 14 residues long. Deletions cut 6 bases from V and 5 bases from J, with 15 bases between. Per germline, CDR1 MNHEY and CDR2 SVGAGI. CDR3: CASSTVGARDTQYF. CDR3 coding DNA: TGTGCCAGCAGCACGGTGGGGGCGAGAGATACGCAGTATTTT.

The chain joins TRBV5-1 to TRBJ2-5; 9 nucleotides line up with TRBD1. The V segment lost 7 bases and the J segment 2 bases; nucleotides outside the gene matches: 21. Germline V gene lookup returns CDR1 SGHRS and CDR2 YFSETQ. The CDR3 runs to 19 residues. The CDR3 reads CASLLVEGQGLSGQETQYF. As DNA, the CDR3 is TGCGCCAGCCTACTGGTGGAGGGACAGGGTTTATCGGGGCAAGAGACCCAGTACTTC.

The chain uses TRBV6-6 and TRBJ1-2, with 9 bases identical to TRBD1. This CDR3 contains 14 residues. V lost 2 bases, J lost 5 bases, and 3 bases stayed unmatched. Germline CDR1 reads MNHNY; CDR2 reads SVGAGI (reference sequence). The CDR3 DNA follows: TGTGCCAGCAGTTACCGGGACAGGGAGTATGGCTACACCTTC. Translating gives CASSYRDREYGYTF.

CDR3 bases: TGTGCCAGCTCACAACAAAGAGGGGGCCCATACGAGCAGTACTTC. As protein: CASSQQRGGPYEQYF. V and J are TRBV18 and TRBJ2-7; 7 bases agree with TRBD1. The CDR3 sequence is 15 residues long. The ends lost 4 bases at V and 4 bases at J; junction bases unmatched: 10. From germline, CDR1 is KGHSH and CDR2 LQKENI.

This chain joins TRBV5-6 and TRBJ2-7; TRBD1 matches at 12 bases. V gave up 4 bases and J gave up 4 bases; unmatched junction bases: 6. CDR3 length: 15 amino acids. Germline CDR1 is SGHDT and CDR2 is YYEEEE. The CDR3 sequence: CASSRPGQGAYEQYF. The CDR3 region has the DNA TGTGCCAGCAGCCGACCGGGACAGGGGGCTTACGAGCAGTACTTC.

V is TRBV11-2 and J is TRBJ2-1; TRBD1 is a possible D gene (7 bases). V was clipped by 3 bases and J by 6 bases, with 15 bases between them. The CDR3 loop spans 15 amino acids. Germline-derived CDR1 and CDR2 are SGHAT and FQNNGV. The CDR3 DNA is TGTGCCAGCAGCTTGAGCCCCCAGGGGGGCAATGAGCAGTTCTTC. Translating gives CASSLSPQGGNEQFF.

This clone showed up just once. The genes are TRBV4-1 and TRBJ1-6; D gene ambiguous. Trimming shortened V by 4 bases and J by 0 bases, and 19 bases separated the two germline ends. The CDR3 is 19 amino acids. Per the germline V gene, CDR1 is MGHRA and CDR2 is YSYEKL. The DNA of the CDR3 is TGCGCCAGCAGCCCGTTTGTAGACAAGCGCAGCTCCTATAATTCACCCCTCCACTTT. Translation: CASSPFVDKRSSYNSPLHF.